The 9 T cell receptor beta chains in this list originate from one sample, sequenced in a study of CDR3 diversity in severe acne. One entry per CDR3 protein, called by TCRdb with MiXCR from the PCR reads. The table has about 98,000 distinct CDR3 sequences, 51% seen once; the top ten hold 12%. What was sequenced was blood. These receptors were taken from a male donor with acne.

This clonotype has a single count. This may stem from a read error, because a much larger clone lies one nucleotide away. The V gene is TRBV20-1, the J gene TRBJ2-1; 7 positions agree with TRBD2. CDR3 length: 14 residues. Germline V gene lookup returns CDR1 DFQATT and CDR2 SNEGSKA (reference sequence). The CDR3 bases are TGCGGCTTAAGTAGCGGGCTCCTCATAGAGACCCAGTTCTTC. Its protein is CGLSSGLLIETQFF.

This clonotype was seen at least ten times. The chain has TRBV20-1 and TRBJ2-1; 8 bases agree with TRBD2. V was clipped by 1 base and J by 3 bases; unmatched bases: 5. CDR3 length: 15 residues. Germline values: CDR1 DFQATT, CDR2 SNEGSKA (reference sequence). This chain's CDR3 is CSARVHAGGYNEQFF. The CDR3 coding sequence is TGCAGTGCTAGAGTCCATGCGGGAGGCTACAATGAGCAGTTCTTC.

This clonotype was picked up one time. At one end, the junction sequence differs from germline, possibly due to a read error. The chain combines TRBV7-9 with TRBJ2-7, with D possibly matching TRBD2 (6 bases). The CDR3 loop spans 13 amino acids. Germline V lookup: CDR1 SEHNR, CDR2 FQNEAQ (reference sequence). The CDR3 DNA reads TGTGCCAGCGGCCCCGGGGGTCCCTACGAGCAGAACTTC. Amino acids: CASGPGGPYEQNF.

As concerns this clonotype: A junction end diverges from the germline sequence, so it may reflect a read error. The chain is built from TRBV11-1 and TRBJ2-3; no reliable D call. From germline, CDR1 is SGHAT and CDR2 FQDESV (reference sequence). This CDR3 spans 15 amino acids. Written as DNA, the CDR3 is TGTGCCAGCAGCTTACGATCGGGTGGTACAGTTACGCAGTATTTC. It translates to CASSLRSGGTVTQYF.

In its sample, this clonotype is medium-sized (0.01 to 0.1%). The chain is built from TRBV10-2 and TRBJ2-1, with 10 nucleotides matching TRBD2. The CDR3 sequence is 15 residues long. Per germline, CDR1 WSHSY and CDR2 SAAADI. Unmatched junction bases numbered 7, after V lost 3 bases and J lost 8 bases. Here the CDR3 reads CASSDPSGSYYEQFF. The CDR3, as DNA: TGCGCCAGCAGTGACCCTAGCGGGAGTTACTATGAGCAGTTCTTC.

The gene calls are TRBV20-1 and TRBJ2-5, with a tentative D call TRBD1 (7 bases). There are 14 residues in the CDR3. Germline assignment: CDR1 DFQATT and CDR2 SNEGSKA (reference sequence). V was trimmed by 3 bases and J by 5 bases, leaving 16 bases between them. The CDR3 bases are TGCAGTGCTAGGCTGCAGGGGGGAAGGGAGACCCAGTACTTC. The encoded protein is CSARLQGGRETQYF.

In the case of this clonotype: This may be a read error: a much more frequent sequence differs by one nucleotide. J is TRBJ2-7 and V is TRBV6-1; the match to TRBD1 covers 7 bases. Germline V CDR1 and CDR2: MNHNS, SASEGT. V gave up 1 base and J gave up 5 bases; unmatched junction bases: 8. The CDR3 has 15 amino acids. CDR3 nucleotides: TGTGCCAGCAGTGAAGAGGGGACAAGGGGGCACGAGCAGTACGTC. Its translation: CASSEEGTRGHEQYV.

The chain employs TRBV24-1 and TRBJ2-5; 8 bases fit TRBD1. The V gene end was trimmed by 10 bases and the J gene end by 5 bases; junction bases not matched to a gene: 11. The CDR3 totals 14 residues. CDR1 and CDR2 from the germline V gene are KGHDR and SFDVKD. CDR3 in amino acids: CATGTGGALETQYF. CDR3 nucleotides: TGTGCCACAGGGACAGGAGGAGCACTTGAGACCCAGTACTTC.

Turning to this clonotype: Since the CDR3 does not end with the conserved phenylalanine or tryptophan, this likely comes from a read error. The chain recombines TRBV4-1 with TRBJ2-1, with TRBD2 identical over 8 bases. J was trimmed by 2 bases and V by 7 bases; bases with no gene match: 7. Germline lookup yields CDR1 MGHRA and CDR2 YSYEKL. The CDR3 totals 15 residues. The CDR3: CASNRGGLTYNEQFL. CDR3 coding DNA: TGCGCCAGCAATCGGGGGGGTTTAACCTACAATGAGCAGTTCCTC.